Listed below are T cell receptor beta chains from one sample, sequenced in a study of blood T cell repertoires in COVID-19. Clones were sequenced by immunoSEQ multiplex PCR, and TCRdb holds only the in-frame ones, with some missing. The sample holds a few hundred thousand clones, 85% to 90% seen once. Material: peripheral blood. These receptors were obtained from a woman in her thirties or forties with acute or convalescent COVID-19. Both conserved end residues are part of each CDR3. Each record gives: J gene, clone size, V gene, D gene, CDR3 DNA, CDR3 protein. The D gene is left open where the match is weak. Part of the rows lack a size; the others show once, few, many or a class for expanded clones.

>TRBJ1-4|-|TRBV20-1|-
TGCAGTGCCCCGGGGGGGGAAAAACTGTTTTTT
CSAPGGEKLFF
>TRBJ2-1|-|TRBV18|-
TGTGCCAGCTCCCTCGAAGCCGGCCGCGGCTACAATGAGCAGTTCTTC
CASSLEAGRGYNEQFF
>TRBJ1-2|-|TRBV18|-
TGTGCCAGCTCCGGGATGAACTATGGCTACACCTTC
CASSGMNYGYTF
>TRBJ1-2|-|TRBV4-1|TRBD1
TGCGCCAGCAGCCAAGATCTAACAGGGGGCTGGCGTGGCTACACCTTC
CASSQDLTGGWRGYTF
>TRBJ1-1|-|TRBV3-1/TRBV3-2|-
TGTGCCAGCAGCCCTACGACGGGAAGCACTGAAGCTTTCTTT
CASSPTTGSTEAFF
>TRBJ1-2|once|TRBV24-1|TRBD1
TGTGCCACCAGTGACCCCGGGACAGCCTATGGCTACACCTTC
CATSDPGTAYGYTF
>TRBJ1-2|-|TRBV5-3|TRBD1
TGTGCCAGAAGCTCCAGACAGGGCAAGGACTATGGCTACACCTTC
CARSSRQGKDYGYTF
>TRBJ1-6|-|TRBV13|-
TGTGCCAGCAGCCGATCTCCGGGACAAAATTCACCCCTCCACTTT
CASSRSPGQNSPLHF
>TRBJ2-2|-|TRBV18|-
TGTGCCAGCTCACCGCCGAGGGCCACCGGGGAGCTGTTTTTT
CASSPPRATGELFF
>TRBJ2-3|-|TRBV3-1/TRBV3-2|-
TGTGCCTCCCGGAGTAGCGCCACAGATACGCAGTATTTT
CASRSSATDTQYF
>TRBJ1-5|few|TRBV6-2/TRBV6-3|-
TGTGCCAGCAGCACTCGGCGGGGACTCCGATCCACATATAGCAATCAGCCCCAGCATTTT
CASSTRRGLRSTYSNQPQHF
>TRBJ1-2|-|TRBV9|TRBD1
TGTGCCAGCAGCCCAGATACAGGGGGCTATGGCTACACCTTC
CASSPDTGGYGYTF
>TRBJ1-1|many|TRBV2|-
TGTGCCAGCAGCCAGGGGACGAACACTGAAGCTTTCTTT
CASSQGTNTEAFF
>TRBJ1-2|-|TRBV18|-
TGTGCCAGCTCGTCGAAACAGGGATCTTATGGCTACACCTTC
CASSSKQGSYGYTF
>TRBJ1-1|-|TRBV11-2|-
TGTGCCAGCAGCTTAGGCAGGGAGAACACTGAAGCTTTCTTT
CASSLGRENTEAFF
>TRBJ1-5|few|TRBV6-5|TRBD1
TGTGCCAGCAGTTTAGGGGGCGGTCAGCCCCAGCATTTT
CASSLGGGQPQHF
>TRBJ2-2|-|TRBV5-4|-
TGTGCCAGCAGCAGTCCAGGGGTTCCGGACACCGGGGAGCTGTTTTTT
CASSSPGVPDTGELFF
>TRBJ2-6|-|TRBV7-2|TRBD2
TGTGCCAGCAGGGGAGGGAGCTCTGGGGCCAACGTCCTGACTTTC
CASRGGSSGANVLTF
>TRBJ2-6|-|TRBV7-9|-
TGTGCCAGCTACACCTCTGTCCTGACTTTC
CASYTSVLTF
>TRBJ2-1|-|TRBV19|-
TGTGCCAGTAGCCGCGGTATCACGCTTGGGAGTGAGCAGTTCTTC
CASSRGITLGSEQFF
>TRBJ2-5|-|TRBV4-1|TRBD1
TGCGCCAGCAGCCAAGGGCCCCGGGACAGTTACCAAGAGACCCAGTACTTC
CASSQGPRDSYQETQYF
>TRBJ1-2|once|TRBV4-1|-
TGCGCCAGCAGCCAAGAGCCAGGACAACTCTATGGCTACACCTTC
CASSQEPGQLYGYTF
>TRBJ1-6|-|TRBV4-1|TRBD1
TGCGCCAGCAGCCATTGGATCCGGGACAGGAATTCACCCCTCCACTTT
CASSHWIRDRNSPLHF
>TRBJ2-1|-|TRBV11-3|-
TGTGCCAGCACAAACAGGAACAATGAGCAGTTCTTC
CASTNRNNEQFF
>TRBJ1-2|-|TRBV19|TRBD1
TGTGCCAGTAGTTTAGCGACAGGGATCGGTGGCTACACCTTC
CASSLATGIGGYTF
>TRBJ1-6|-|TRBV2|-
TGTGCCAGCAGCATGGGGTCAGAATCGGAGGGATCACCCCTCCACTTT
CASSMGSESEGSPLHF
>TRBJ1-1|-|TRBV30|-
TGTGCCTGGAGTCGCCCCGGAACAGAGACTGAAGCTTTCTTT
CAWSRPGTETEAFF
>TRBJ2-2|-|TRBV5-1|TRBD1
TGCGCCAGCAGCTCAACAGGGGTGAACGGGGAGCTGTTTTTT
CASSSTGVNGELFF
>TRBJ1-2|-|TRBV4-1|-
TGCGCCAGCAGCCCGACTCCAATACTAACTACTAACTATGGCTACACCTTC
CASSPTPILTTNYGYTF
>TRBJ2-5|once|TRBV7-6|-
TGTGCCACCGCTCAACCCCCCGGGGAGACCCAGTACTTC
CATAQPPGETQYF
>TRBJ1-4|-|TRBV27|-
TGTGCCAGCAGTTATACCGGGACACAGGGAGAGGTTGGTGAAAAACTGTTTTTT
CASSYTGTQGEVGEKLFF
>TRBJ1-4|-|TRBV14|TRBD1
TGTGCCAGCAGCGAAGGGGGCGCATTGAATGAAAAACTGTTTTTT
CASSEGGALNEKLFF
>TRBJ1-5|-|TRBV5-5|-
TGTGCCAGCAGCTTCAGGGGTGGCAATCAGCCCCAGCATTTT
CASSFRGGNQPQHF
>TRBJ1-3|once|TRBV10-3|TRBD1
TGTGCCATCAGGGACAGGGGGCCTGGAAACACCATATATTTT
CAIRDRGPGNTIYF
>TRBJ2-2|once|TRBV5-1|TRBD1
TGCGCCAGCAGCTTGGGAACAGGGGGAAGTAACACCGGGGAGCTGTTTTTT
CASSLGTGGSNTGELFF
>TRBJ1-2|-|TRBV29-1|TRBD1
TGCAGCGTCTCCTTTACAGGGGAGGACTATGGCTACACCTTC
CSVSFTGEDYGYTF
>TRBJ2-3|-|TRBV10-3|-
TGTGCCATCGGGAGGGGGGCTCTAACAGATACGCAGTATTTT
CAIGRGALTDTQYF
>TRBJ1-2|-|TRBV11-2|TRBD1
TGTGCCAGCAGCCGGGGACAGGGGAATAACTATGGCTACACCTTC
CASSRGQGNNYGYTF
>TRBJ1-4|-|TRBV19|TRBD1
TGTGCCAGTAGTTGGGGGACAGGGGGCGAAACTAATGAAAAACTGTTTTTT
CASSWGTGGETNEKLFF
>TRBJ1-1|once|TRBV6-5|-
TGTGCCAGCAGAACGGACATGAACACTGAAGCTTTCTTT
CASRTDMNTEAFF
>TRBJ2-1|once|TRBV27|TRBD2
TGTGCCAGCAGTTTACTGACTAGCGGGGGGGCCGGATACAATGAGCAGTTCTTC
CASSLLTSGGAGYNEQFF
>TRBJ1-1|-|TRBV6-5|-
TGTGCCAGCAACAGGGAGGGGCGGGAGCTTTTCTTT
CASNREGRELFF
>TRBJ1-2|-|TRBV5-5|TRBD1
TGTGCCAGCAGCCCAAATCAAGGACAGGGGATTTATGGCTACACCTTC
CASSPNQGQGIYGYTF
>TRBJ1-1|once|TRBV11-2|-
TGTGCCAGCAGCTTAGGCGGGGGGATGGGCACTGAAGCTTTCTTT
CASSLGGGMGTEAFF
>TRBJ1-4|-|TRBV19|TRBD1
TGTGCCAGTAGTATAGGGACAGGGGGCCTCACTAATGAAAAACTGTTTTTT
CASSIGTGGLTNEKLFF
>TRBJ1-1|few|TRBV29-1|TRBD1
TGCAGCGCTTGGGACAGGAACACTGAAGCTTTCTTT
CSAWDRNTEAFF
>TRBJ1-1|once|TRBV28|-
TGTGCCAGCAGTTCGCCACTTACACAGGACACTGAAGCTTTCTTT
CASSSPLTQDTEAFF
>TRBJ1-1|-|TRBV27|-
TGTGCCAGCAGCCGACAGGAAAATACTGAAGCTTTCTTT
CASSRQENTEAFF
>TRBJ2-1|-|TRBV4-1|-
TGCGCCAGCAGCCAAGAGGGGGGGGGCCTGAGTGAGCAGTTCTTC
CASSQEGGGLSEQFF
>TRBJ1-2|-|TRBV5-1|TRBD1
TGCGCCAGCAGCCAAGGACAGGGGACTCGGGGCTACACCTTC
CASSQGQGTRGYTF
>TRBJ2-2|-|TRBV9|TRBD2
TGTGCCAGCAGCGTAGATAAATTAGCGGGTCACACCGGGGAGCTGTTTTTT
CASSVDKLAGHTGELFF
>TRBJ1-5|-|TRBV3-1/TRBV3-2|TRBD1
TGTGCCAGCAGCCAAAGCATCGGACAGGGCCAGCCCCAGCATTTT
CASSQSIGQGQPQHF
>TRBJ1-6|-|TRBV15|-
TGTGCCACCAGCAGGACAAGACAGTTCACTTACTATAATTCACCCCTCCACTTT
CATSRTRQFTYYNSPLHF
>TRBJ1-2|-|TRBV5-1|-
TGCGCCAGCAGCTTGGCCCCCAGGCAGGACTATGGCTACACCTTC
CASSLAPRQDYGYTF
>TRBJ1-2|-|TRBV28|-
TGTGCCAGCAGTCGTATTGACACGATCTATGGCTACACCTTC
CASSRIDTIYGYTF
>TRBJ1-6|-|TRBV5-4|-
TGTGCCAGCAGCTTACGCGGTATCTCCTATAATTCACCCCTCCACTTT
CASSLRGISYNSPLHF
>TRBJ1-1|once|TRBV6-5|-
TGTGCCACGATGGGCCGGCCTTACACTGAAGCTTTCTTT
CATMGRPYTEAFF
>TRBJ1-6|-|TRBV19|TRBD1
TGTGCCAGTGCGGACAGGGGTAATTCACCCCTCCACTTT
CASADRGNSPLHF
>TRBJ1-4|-|TRBV2|TRBD1
TGTGCCAGCAAACCGACAGGGGGCATTAATGAAAAACTGTTTTTT
CASKPTGGINEKLFF
>TRBJ2-5|-|TRBV21-1|-
TGTGCCAGCACCAACCAAGGGGTTCAAGAGACCCAGTACTTC
CASTNQGVQETQYF